This T cell receptor beta chain is drawn from a study of T cells in women clearing cervical HPV infection. General observations from the study: Controls had more TRBV6-7 (about 0.15%) than cases (approximately 0.11%). CIN3+ cases had significantly higher TCR repertoire richness than controls, but evenness did not differ.

This CDR3 has 14 residues. Germline V gene sequence: CDR1 SNHLY, CDR2 FYNNEI. The ends were cut back, 4 bases at V and 0 bases at J, with 6 bases in the middle. With respect to this clone: Its antigen remains unknown. From the germline J gene comes the end of the CDR3, since the read stops 3 residues before it.

The table came from immunoSEQ multiplex PCR; TCRdb's copy has only in-frame clones and leaves some out. Listed are 30,000 to 45,000 clones; approximately 3.7% falls within the top ten. This chain uses TRBV2 with TRBJ2-2; D is uncertain. This TCR came from a woman aged 18 to 75 with a cervical HPV16 infection that either progressed to CIN3+ or cleared (not recorded which). Sample: blood buffy coat. Partial CDR3 DNA: TGTGCCAGCAGTGCAACTTCGAACACCGGGGAG. It encodes CASSATSNTGE. The complete CDR3 sequence is CASSATSNTGELFF.